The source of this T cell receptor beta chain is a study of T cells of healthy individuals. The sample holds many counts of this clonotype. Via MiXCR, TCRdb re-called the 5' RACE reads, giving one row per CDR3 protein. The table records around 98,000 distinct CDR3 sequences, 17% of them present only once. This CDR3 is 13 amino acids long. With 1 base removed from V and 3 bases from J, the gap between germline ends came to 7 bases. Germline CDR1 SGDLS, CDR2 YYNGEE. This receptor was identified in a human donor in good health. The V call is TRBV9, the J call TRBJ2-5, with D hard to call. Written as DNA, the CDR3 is TGTGCCAGCAGCGTATTCGATAAAGAGACCCAGTACTTC. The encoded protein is CASSVFDKETQYF.